The 22 T cell receptor beta chains given below trace back to one sample, sequenced in a study of blood T cell repertoires in COVID-19. Some clones are missing from TCRdb's copy, which holds only in-frame ones; the method was immunoSEQ multiplex PCR. The data hold 250,000 to 300,000 clones, with 75% to 90% observed a single time. Sequencing input: peripheral blood. These receptors were taken from a woman aged 45-65 years with COVID-19, enrolled during active disease.

The rearrangement links TRBV5-4 to TRBJ2-2, with TRBD2 as a possible D gene (5 bases). V lost 1 base to trimming and J lost 6 bases, with 16 bases between them. The germline CDR1 and CDR2 sequences are SGHNT and YYREEE (reference sequence). The CDR3 consists of 16 residues. CDR3 sequence reads: CASSLTSPYGAGELFF. The CDR3 DNA is TGTGCCAGCAGCTTGACTAGTCCTTATGGGGCCGGGGAGCTGTTTTTT.

V and J are TRBV12-5 and TRBJ2-2; 8 bases align to TRBD1. V was clipped by 6 bases and J by 7 bases; unmatched bases: 10. The CDR3 totals 15 residues. Per germline, CDR1 LGHNT and CDR2 FRNRAP. The CDR3 here is CASGPGTGPFGELFF. As DNA, the CDR3 is TGTGCTAGTGGCCCCGGGACAGGTCCCTTCGGGGAGCTGTTTTTT.

This chain connects TRBV7-9 to TRBJ2-5, with 14 bases identical to TRBD2. Per the germline V gene, CDR1 is SEHNR and CDR2 is FQNEAQ (reference sequence). The CDR3 has 16 amino acids. Germline trimming cut 9 bases from V and 4 bases from J; bases unmatched to any gene: 10. For the CDR3, the DNA is TGTGCCAGTACCGGGACTAGCGGGAGTCTGCGAGAGACCCAGTACTTC. Residues: CASTGTSGSLRETQYF.

This rearrangement joins TRBV27 to TRBJ2-1; the match to TRBD2 covers 14 bases. Per germline, CDR1 MNHEY and CDR2 SMNVEV (reference sequence). CDR3 length equals 15 residues. Unmatched junction bases numbered 7, after V lost 6 bases and J lost 9 bases. CDR3 protein: CASRRLAGGWSEQFF. The CDR3, as DNA: TGTGCCAGCAGGAGACTAGCGGGAGGGTGGAGTGAGCAGTTCTTC.

This clone was recorded only once. The V and J genes are TRBV7-9 and TRBJ2-7; 8 bases map to TRBD1. Germline V lookup: CDR1 SEHNR, CDR2 FQNEAQ (reference sequence). The junction had 12 bases not matched to a gene; V was cut back by 1 base and J by 7 bases. The CDR3 totals 16 residues. CDR3 in amino acids: CASSLGLGQAQGEQYF. CDR3 in DNA: TGTGCCAGCAGCTTAGGACTGGGACAGGCTCAAGGGGAGCAGTACTTC.

The chain has TRBV5-4 and TRBJ2-2; tentative D call: TRBD1 (5 bases). The CDR3 is 15 amino acids. Trimming cost V 4 bases and J 4 bases, with 14 bases left between them. Germline CDR1 is SGHNT and CDR2 is YYREEE (reference sequence). The CDR3 DNA sequence: TGTGCCAGCAGCGACCGTTCGACAGCCACCGGGGAGCTGTTTTTT. Translated, it gives CASSDRSTATGELFF. Using reference TRBV5-4 and TRBJ2-2 for the parts outside the CDR3, the full variable domain is ETGVTQSPTHLIKTRGQQVTLRCSSQSGHNTVSWYQQALGQGPQFIFQYYREEENGRGNFPPRFSGLQFPNYSSELNVNALELDDSALYLCASSDRSTATGELFFGEGSRLTVL.

This chain joins TRBV4-2 and TRBJ1-2; 7 bases map to TRBD1. The V segment lost 4 bases and the J segment 0 bases; nucleotides outside the gene matches: 17. This CDR3 has 19 amino acids. Per germline, CDR1 LGHNA and CDR2 YNFKEQ. DNA for the CDR3: TGTGCCAGCAGCCCACGCATCAAGCGCAGGGGGGAAGCTAACTATGGCTACACCTTC. It is translated as CASSPRIKRRGEANYGYTF.

The J gene is TRBJ1-2, the V gene TRBV5-1, with D possibly matching TRBD1 (6 bases). This CDR3 region has 15 residues. Per germline, CDR1 SGHRS and CDR2 YFSETQ. V lost 0 bases, J lost 1 base, and 10 bases lay in between. The chain's CDR3 is CASSLVGAGNYGYTF. The CDR3 nucleotides are TGCGCCAGCAGCTTGGTGGGGGCGGGTAACTATGGCTACACCTTC.

The chain links TRBV11-2 to TRBJ2-4, with D possibly TRBD2 on 5 matching bases. CDR1 is SGHAT, CDR2 FQNNGV, per germline. V lost 7 bases and J lost 1, with 20 bases in between. The CDR3 runs to 17 residues. CDR3 nucleotide sequence: TGTGCCAGCACCCCCACCCGGGGAAGGGCGGCCAAAAACATTCAGTACTTC. Translating gives CASTPTRGRAAKNIQYF.

J is TRBJ2-7 and V is TRBV6-2 or TRBV6-3; 8 nucleotides match TRBD2. The germline V gene encodes CDR1 MNHEY and CDR2 SVGEGT. This CDR3 region has 15 residues. V trimming: 6 bases; J trimming: 7 bases; junction bases outside the gene matches: 14. The CDR3 here is CASSPTGWREVEQYF. Here the CDR3 DNA reads TGTGCCAGCAGCCCCACGGGATGGCGGGAGGTTGAGCAGTACTTC.

The gene calls are TRBV30 and TRBJ2-3; no clear D. CDR3 size: 13 residues. Germline-derived CDR1 and CDR2 are GTSNPN and SVGIG (reference sequence). Trimming cost V 5 bases and J 2 bases, with 11 bases left between them. CDR3 protein: CAWDGHLTDTQYF. CDR3 bases: TGTGCCTGGGACGGTCACCTCACAGATACGCAGTATTTT.

This rearrangement joins TRBV18 to TRBJ1-5, with D possibly being TRBD1 (6 bases). CDR1 KGHSH and CDR2 LQKENI come from the germline V gene. The CDR3 contains 15 residues. V lost 6 bases, J lost 0 bases, and 12 bases lay in between. Here the CDR3 DNA reads TGTGCCAGCTCTCGGGACACCCATAGCAATCAGCCCCAGCATTTT. Protein sequence: CASSRDTHSNQPQHF.

This clone was detected once. The chain is built from TRBV30 and TRBJ1-1; D remains unclear. The germline V and J ends were trimmed by 2 bases and 2 bases, with 9 bases remaining between them. Germline values: CDR1 GTSNPN, CDR2 SVGIG (reference sequence). There are 13 residues in the CDR3. The CDR3, as DNA: TGTGCCTGGAGTATCTGGCCAAACACTGAAGCTTTCTTT. Protein product: CAWSIWPNTEAFF.

V gene TRBV25-1 combines with J gene TRBJ1-6; TRBD1 agrees at 7 bases. Looked up from germline, CDR1 is MGHDK and CDR2 is SYGVNS. V dropped 3 bases and J dropped 10; count of bases not matched to a gene: 12. This CDR3 has 16 amino acids. CDR3 DNA sequence: TGTGCCAGCAGTGAGTCAAGAGAGGGGGCAGGGTCACCCCTCCACTTT. Its translation: CASSESREGAGSPLHF.

The gene calls are TRBV3-1 (or the pseudogene TRBV3-2) and TRBJ2-1, with 8 nucleotides matching TRBD2. This CDR3 is 17 amino acids long. Germline-derived CDR1 and CDR2 are LGHDT and YNNKEL (reference sequence). J gave up 2 bases and V 1 base, and 7 bases lay outside the gene matches. CDR3 loop: CASSQGPAGGTYNEQFF. CDR3 bases: TGTGCCAGCAGCCAAGGGCCTGCGGGAGGAACCTACAATGAGCAGTTCTTC.

J is TRBJ2-2 and V is TRBV3-1 (or the pseudogene TRBV3-2); 13 bases match TRBD2. The CDR3 spans 16 residues. Unmatched junction bases numbered 5, after V lost 4 bases and J lost 6 bases. Germline V gene lookup returns CDR1 LGHDT and CDR2 YNNKEL (reference sequence). This CDR3 reads CASSRRTSGSSGELFF. For the CDR3, the DNA is TGTGCCAGCAGCCGACGGACTAGCGGGAGTTCCGGGGAGCTGTTTTTT.

This chain connects TRBV30 to TRBJ1-6, with TRBD1 identical over 7 bases. The V gene end was trimmed by 4 bases and the J gene end by 6 bases; junction bases not matched to a gene: 6. CDR3 length: 14 residues. Germline V gives CDR1 GTSNPN, CDR2 SVGIG (reference sequence). This CDR3 is CAWTYRGLNSPLHF. As DNA, the CDR3 is TGTGCCTGGACCTACAGGGGACTTAATTCACCCCTCCACTTT.

The chain combines TRBV19 with TRBJ1-2, with D possibly TRBD1 on 5 matching bases. The CDR3 consists of 14 residues. CDR1 LNHDA and CDR2 SQIVND come from the germline V gene (reference sequence). Trimming shortened V by 1 base and J by 1 base, and 7 bases separated the two germline ends. The CDR3: CASSIVQGNYGYTF. The CDR3 nucleotides read TGTGCCAGTAGTATAGTCCAGGGTAACTATGGCTACACCTTC.

The chain has TRBV4-2 and TRBJ1-5; 7 bases line up with TRBD1. Germline CDR1 and CDR2: LGHNA and YNFKEQ. The CDR3 consists of 15 residues. V lost 8 bases, J lost 0 bases, and 7 bases stayed unmatched. The CDR3 coding sequence is TGTGCCAGCGGGGGGACAGTCGATAGCAATCAGCCCCAGCATTTT. It translates to CASGGTVDSNQPQHF.

A single count supports this clone. The chain links TRBV6-6 to TRBJ1-5, with TRBD1 as a possible D gene (6 bases). V was cut by 8 bases and J by 3 bases, with 14 bases left in between. The CDR3 covers 14 residues. Germline lookup yields CDR1 MNHNY and CDR2 SVGAGI (reference sequence). CDR3 nucleotide sequence: TGTGCCAGCGCCGTCCGACAGGCCAATCAGCCCCAGCATTTT. Translated: CASAVRQANQPQHF.

The chain combines TRBV2 with TRBJ1-5; the match to TRBD1 covers 9 bases. The CDR3 runs to 14 residues. Germline V CDR1 and CDR2: SNHLY, FYNNEI. Germline trimming cut 6 bases from V and 6 bases from J; bases unmatched to any gene: 6. The CDR3 here is CASRGDRDSQPQHF. The CDR3 nucleotides are TGTGCCAGCAGAGGGGACAGGGATAGTCAGCCCCAGCATTTT.

The J gene is TRBJ1-5, the V gene TRBV6-4; 9 bases agree with TRBD1. The CDR3 is made up of 15 amino acids. Germline V CDR1 and CDR2: MRHNA, SNTAGT. The V segment lost 6 bases and the J segment 0 bases; nucleotides outside the gene matches: 3. The CDR3 region has the DNA TGTGCCAGCAGACAGGGGGCTCTTAGCAATCAGCCCCAGCATTTT. Its translation is CASRQGALSNQPQHF.